Below, 26 T cell receptor beta chains from the same sample are listed, as sequenced in a study of Graves' ophthalmopathy and Graves' hyperthyroidism. TCR beta CDR3 amplification used RNA transcripts. Following a first-round RT-PCR that used HTBI primers, a second-round multiplex PCR was carried out. TCRdb analysed the multiplex PCR reads with MiXCR anew, one entry per CDR3 protein. The sample holds 210,000 or so distinct CDR3 sequences; around 28% are singletons and the top ten take about 8.2%. Sequencing was done on a sample of peripheral blood. The receptors here all came from a man in his forties or fifties with Graves' ophthalmopathy.

This clonotype was seen many times. CDR3 nucleotides: TGTGCCAGCAGTTTTCGGGGGACAGGCCTACAAGAGACCCAGTACTTC. Residues: CASSFRGTGLQETQYF. This chain links TRBV27 with TRBJ2-5, with 8 positions matching TRBD1. CDR3 length equals 16 residues. Germline CDR1 and CDR2: MNHEY and SMNVEV (reference sequence). The V gene end was trimmed by 3 bases and the J gene end by 2 bases; junction bases not matched to a gene: 8.

This clonotype has at least ten counts. The chain employs TRBV7-8 and TRBJ2-5, with 7 bases that match TRBD1. The CDR3 loop spans 13 amino acids. J lost 7 bases, V lost 5 bases, and 7 bases had no gene match. Germline-derived CDR1 and CDR2 are SGHVS and FQNEAQ. The CDR3 DNA reads as TGTGCCAGCAGCCAGGGGGTCCCGGGGACCCAGTACTTC. Encoded protein: CASSQGVPGTQYF.

The sample holds many counts of this clonotype. The rearrangement joins TRBV11-2 to TRBJ2-7; unclear D gene. This CDR3 is built from 16 residues. V lost 0 bases to trimming and J lost 4 bases, with 16 bases between them. Germline values: CDR1 SGHAT, CDR2 FQNNGV. Here the CDR3 reads CASSLEGIRTDYEQYF. CDR3 bases: TGTGCCAGCAGCTTAGAGGGTATCAGGACCGATTACGAGCAGTACTTC. The whole variable domain, filled in from reference TRBV11-2 and TRBJ2-7, reads EAGVAQSPRYKIIEKRQSVAFWCNPISGHATLYWYQQILGQGPKLLIQFQNNGVVDDSQLPKDRFSAERLKGVDSTLKIQPAKLEDSAVYLCASSLEGIRTDYEQYFGPGTRLTVT.

The gene calls are TRBV6-2 or TRBV6-3 and TRBJ2-7, with 11 bases lining up with TRBD2. The germline gives CDR1 MNHEY, CDR2 SVGEGT. The CDR3 spans 15 residues. Trimming removed 4 bases from V and 1 base from J; junction bases left unmatched: 3. The CDR3 nucleotides read TGTGCCAGCAGTTGGGGGACTAGCGGATCCTACGAGCAGTACTTC. This sequence encodes CASSWGTSGSYEQYF.

This clonotype occurred many times. The J gene is TRBJ1-1, the V gene TRBV2, with D uncertain. There are 13 residues in the CDR3. V gave up 6 bases and J gave up 8 bases, with 16 bases separating them. Germline V gene sequence: CDR1 SNHLY, CDR2 FYNNEI. The CDR3 DNA sequence: TGTGCCAGCAGCACCACCGAGTGGTCGGAAGCTTTCTTT. Its translation is CASSTTEWSEAFF.

At least ten counts were recorded for this clonotype. The chain carries TRBV15 and TRBJ2-7, with 8 bases matching TRBD2. The CDR3 sequence is 14 residues long. The J segment lost 5 bases and the V segment lost 2 bases, leaving 5 bases of the junction unmatched. CDR1 LNHNV and CDR2 YYDKDF come from the germline V gene (reference sequence). This CDR3 is CATSRRLATNEQYF. CDR3 nucleotide sequence: TGTGCCACCAGCAGACGACTAGCGACCAACGAGCAGTACTTC.

This clonotype was seen repeatedly, ten times or more. The chain links TRBV4-2 to TRBJ2-7, with 8 positions matching TRBD1. V was clipped by 2 bases and J by 6 bases; unmatched bases: 6. There are 14 residues in the CDR3. Germline V CDR1 and CDR2: LGHNA, YNFKEQ. Written as DNA, the CDR3 is TGTGCCAGCAGCCAATTTTCAGGGGGCGGCGAGCAGTACTTC. This gives the protein CASSQFSGGGEQYF.

This clonotype occurred many times. The CDR3 DNA is TGTGCCAGTAGTACGTCTGGGTTTGGCAATCAGCCCCAGCATTTT. Translation: CASSTSGFGNQPQHF. The rearrangement joins TRBV19 to TRBJ1-5; the D is unclear. Germline V CDR1 and CDR2: LNHDA, SQIVND (reference sequence). CDR3 size: 15 residues. V was shortened by 4 bases and J by 2 bases, with 12 bases between the two germline ends.

This clonotype has at least ten counts. The gene calls are TRBV11-1 and TRBJ2-5; 11 bases are a match to TRBD2. V lost 3 bases and J lost 4; bases outside the gene matches: 4. The CDR3 runs to 15 residues. Looked up from germline, CDR1 is SGHAT and CDR2 is FQDESV (reference sequence). In DNA form, the CDR3 reads TGTGCCAGCAGCTTGTCGCTAGCGGGAGGAGAGACCCAGTACTTC. Translated: CASSLSLAGGETQYF.

This clonotype has at least ten counts. V gene TRBV6-2 or TRBV6-3 combines with J gene TRBJ2-5; 15 bases align to TRBD2. V was clipped by 4 bases and J by 5 bases; unmatched bases: 5. CDR1 and CDR2 from the germline V gene are MNHEY and SVGEGT. The CDR3 spans 16 residues. CDR3 nucleotides: TGTGCCAGCAGTTGGACTAGCGGGAGGGCCGGGGAGACCCAGTACTTC. Translation gives CASSWTSGRAGETQYF.

Here the CDR3 DNA reads TGTGCCACCAGTGATTCCCCAGGAAGCGCCGGGGAGCTGTTTTTT. Translated, it gives CATSDSPGSAGELFF. The chain combines TRBV24-1 with TRBJ2-2; no firm D call. The CDR3 runs 15 residues. Trimming removed 2 bases at V and 6 bases at J, with 12 bases between. The germline gives CDR1 KGHDR, CDR2 SFDVKD.

At least ten counts were recorded for this clonotype. The genes are TRBV7-2 and TRBJ1-2; D unresolved. V was cut by 5 bases and J by 8 bases, with 21 bases left in between. Germline CDR1 reads SGHTA; CDR2 reads FQGNSA. This CDR3 comprises 15 residues. For the CDR3, the DNA is TGTGCCAGCAGCCCAGACGAGACGCAATCGTGGGGCTACACCTTC. As protein: CASSPDETQSWGYTF.

V gene TRBV18 combines with J gene TRBJ1-1; D gene uncertain. From germline, CDR1 is KGHSH and CDR2 LQKENI. This CDR3 has 14 residues. V shed 1 base and J shed 2 bases, with 8 bases lying between them. The CDR3 loop is CASSPLQPNTEAFF. Here the CDR3 DNA reads TGTGCCAGCTCACCACTCCAGCCCAACACTGAAGCTTTCTTT.

This clonotype was seen many times. This sequence joins TRBV6-1 and TRBJ2-7; 9 bases are shared with TRBD2. CDR1 and CDR2 (germline): MNHNS, SASEGT. With V trimmed by 6 bases and J by 6 bases, 9 bases remained unmatched. This CDR3 region has 14 residues. The chain's CDR3 is CASRDVVAGAEQYF. In DNA, the CDR3 is TGTGCCAGCAGAGACGTGGTAGCGGGAGCCGAGCAGTACTTC.

In its sample, this clonotype was seen once. This rearrangement joins TRBV10-3 to TRBJ2-7; no reliable D call. CDR1 ENHRY and CDR2 SYGVKD come from the germline V gene. CDR3 length: 13 residues. Trimming left V 3 bases short and J 0 bases short, with 6 bases between. The CDR3 nucleotides read TGTGCCATCAGTGAACCCGGCTCCTACGAGCAGTACTTC. Its protein product is CAISEPGSYEQYF.

V is TRBV7-8 and J is TRBJ2-7, with D perhaps assigned TRBD1 or TRBD2 (6 bases each). V lost 6 bases, J lost 6 bases, and 21 bases lay in between. From germline, CDR1 is SGHVS and CDR2 FQNEAQ. This CDR3 comprises 15 residues. The CDR3 is CASSPRGEIFLEQYF. The DNA for the CDR3 is TGTGCCAGCAGTCCTAGGGGGGAGATCTTCCTCGAGCAGTACTTC.

The chain carries TRBV6-1 and TRBJ1-5; perhaps TRBD1 as D (5 bases). Trimming took off 8 bases at V and 2 bases at J, with 13 bases between the two ends. Germline CDR1 and CDR2: MNHNS and SASEGT. The CDR3 spans 14 residues. CDR3 sequence (DNA): TGTGCCAGCTCGAGGGGTATGGGCAATCAGCCCCAGCATTTT. Protein: CASSRGMGNQPQHF.

This clonotype was observed at least ten times. The V and J genes are TRBV20-1 and TRBJ2-7, with 9 positions matching TRBD2. CDR1 is DFQATT and CDR2 is SNEGSKA in the germline V gene (reference sequence). V dropped 3 bases and J dropped 2; count of bases not matched to a gene: 5. The CDR3 contains 14 residues. CDR3: CSASLAGRAYEQYF. The CDR3 bases are TGCAGTGCTAGCCTAGCGGGAAGGGCCTACGAGCAGTACTTC.

V is TRBV6-5 and J is TRBJ2-2; 12 bases align to TRBD2. This CDR3 region has 16 residues. With 3 bases clipped from V and 6 bases from J, the junction kept 5 bases outside the gene matches. CDR1 is MNHEY, CDR2 SVGAGI, per germline. The CDR3 region has the DNA TGTGCCAGCAGTTATCTAGCGGGAGGGTCCCCCGGGGAGCTGTTTTTT. The encoded protein is CASSYLAGGSPGELFF.

This clonotype was counted many times. The V and J genes are TRBV28 and TRBJ1-2; 12 positions agree with TRBD1. The V gene end was trimmed by 8 bases and the J gene end by 4 bases; junction bases not matched to a gene: 8. From germline, CDR1 is MDHEN and CDR2 SYDVKM. This CDR3 spans 15 amino acids. The DNA for the CDR3 is TGTGCCAGCCTCGGGACAGGGGGCGTACCCTATGGCTACACCTTC. Protein: CASLGTGGVPYGYTF.

This clonotype was detected many times. The chain uses TRBV12-3 or TRBV12-4 and TRBJ2-5; D unresolved. Trimming pared 2 bases from V and 5 bases from J, leaving 6 bases between. CDR3 length equals 12 residues. The CDR3 sequence is CASSLSWETQYF. CDR3 DNA sequence: TGTGCCAGCAGTTTAAGTTGGGAGACCCAGTACTTC.

This clonotype was picked up many times. The rearrangement joins TRBV29-1 to TRBJ2-5, with 9 bases identical to TRBD2. The CDR3 spans 13 residues. V shed 4 bases, J shed 5 bases, and the junction held 5 bases outside the gene matches. Germline loops: CDR1 SQVTM, CDR2 ANQGSEA. In nucleotides, the CDR3 is TGCAGCGTTGTGCTAGCGGGACGGGAGACCCAGTACTTC. This codes for CSVVLAGRETQYF.

This clonotype occurred many times. The chain joins TRBV7-8 to TRBJ2-7; 10 nucleotides agree with TRBD1. Per the germline V gene, CDR1 is SGHVS and CDR2 is FQNEAQ. V was clipped by 2 bases and J by 6 bases; unmatched bases: 4. The CDR3 length is 14 residues. The DNA of the CDR3 is TGTGCCAGCAGCTTAACCGGGACAGGGGTCGAGCAGTACTTC. As protein: CASSLTGTGVEQYF.

The sample holds many counts of this clonotype. This chain joins TRBV29-1 and TRBJ1-2, with 8 bases matching TRBD1. The germline gives CDR1 SQVTM, CDR2 ANQGSEA. V was clipped by 2 bases and J by 4 bases; unmatched bases: 12. The CDR3 runs to 16 residues. CDR3 sequence (DNA): TGCAGCGTTGAACCCTCCGGGAACAGGGGGGCCTATGGCTACACCTTC. This codes for CSVEPSGNRGAYGYTF.

This clonotype showed up many times. The rearrangement joins TRBV18 to TRBJ2-7; D uncertain. The CDR3 sequence is 13 residues long. Trimming removed 6 bases from V and 0 bases from J, with 9 bases in between. Germline assignment: CDR1 KGHSH and CDR2 LQKENI. In DNA, the CDR3 is TGTGCCAGCTCTCGGAGATACTCCTACGAGCAGTACTTC. It yields the protein CASSRRYSYEQYF. The variable domain in full, with the rest retrieved from reference TRBV18 and TRBJ2-7, is NAGVMQNPRHLVRRRGQEARLRCSPMKGHSHVYWYRQLPEEGLKFMVYLQKENIIDESGMPKERFSAEFPKEGPSILRIQQVVRGDSAAYFCASSRRYSYEQYFGPGTRLTVT.

In this sample, this clonotype turned up many times. This chain connects TRBV28 to TRBJ1-6; no clear D. CDR3 size: 16 residues. V was shortened by 5 bases and J by 9 bases, with 20 bases between the two germline ends. The V gene's germline CDR1 is MDHEN and CDR2 SYDVKM. The CDR3 protein is CASSPGGARGGSPLHF. In DNA, the CDR3 is TGTGCCAGCAGTCCCGGAGGAGCCCGGGGAGGTTCACCCCTCCACTTT.